This T cell receptor (beta chain) stems from a study of post-analysis software for immune sequencing data. On this clonotype itself: Its antigen is not identified.

Unique molecular identifiers were present in the TCR beta cDNA libraries. TCRdb re-analysed the PCR reads in MiXCR, keeping a single row per CDR3 protein. The table lists fewer than 900,000 distinct CDR3 sequences, roughly 46% of them singletons. Findings and limits, study-wide: Significantly lower normalized Chao1 diversity was seen in multiple sclerosis patients than in controls. With TRBV5-6, TRBV5-1 and TRBV20-1 included, about five TRBV segments were more frequent in patients than in controls. Samples prepared in the same batch strongly co-clustered by F measure.

The germline CDR1 and CDR2 sequences are SGHVS and FNYEAQ. The CDR3 runs to 14 residues. Trimming took 5 bases from V and 11 from J; bases not matched to a gene: 10. Sequenced material: blood. The TCR was taken from a girl aged 5-17 years with multiple sclerosis. The chain employs TRBV7-6 and TRBJ2-5, with 11 bases fitting TRBD1. CDR3 in DNA: TGTGCCAGCAGCCCTGGGACAGGGGGTAAAGAGCAGTACTTC. Translation: CASSPGTGGKEQYF.